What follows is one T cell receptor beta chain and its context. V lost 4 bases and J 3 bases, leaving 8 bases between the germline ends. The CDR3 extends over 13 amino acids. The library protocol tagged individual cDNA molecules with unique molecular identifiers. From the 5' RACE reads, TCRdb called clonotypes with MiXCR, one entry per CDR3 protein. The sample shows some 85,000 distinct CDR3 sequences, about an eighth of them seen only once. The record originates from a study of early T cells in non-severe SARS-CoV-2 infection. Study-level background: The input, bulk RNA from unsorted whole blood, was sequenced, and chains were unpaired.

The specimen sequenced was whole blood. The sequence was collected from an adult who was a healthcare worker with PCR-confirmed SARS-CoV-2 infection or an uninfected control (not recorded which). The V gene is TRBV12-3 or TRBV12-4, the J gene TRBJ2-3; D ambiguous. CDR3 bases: TGTGCCAGCAGTTCCCTCTTAACAGATACGCAGTATTTT. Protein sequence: CASSSLLTDTQYF.